A selection of T cell receptor beta chains follows, all from one sample in a study of T cells in Graves' hyperthyroidism and ophthalmopathy. A single record per CDR3 protein comes from TCRdb applying MiXCR to the multiplex PCR reads. The data contain around 500,000 distinct CDR3 sequences, approximately 16% of them singletons. Sequencing was done on a sample of blood. These receptors were collected from a woman in her 30s with Graves' ophthalmopathy. Both conserved end residues are part of each CDR3. A D gene is named only where the DNA matches it firmly. Clone size, where shown, is once, few, many, or a class for clones that have expanded.

>TRBJ2-7|TRBV6-2/TRBV6-3|many|.
CASSYYQRDGYEQYF
TGTGCCAGCAGTTACTATCAAAGGGACGGCTACGAGCAGTACTTC
>TRBJ2-7|TRBV20-1|.|.
CSARDRGLVAYEQYF
TGCAGTGCTAGAGATAGGGGACTGGTGGCCTACGAGCAGTACTTC
>TRBJ2-7|TRBV12-3/TRBV12-4|.|TRBD2
CASSFIGRDYEQYF
TGTGCCAGCAGTTTTATCGGGAGGGACTACGAGCAGTACTTC
>TRBJ1-5|TRBV15|.|.
CATSRDLPGQRDQPQHF
TGTGCCACCAGCAGAGATCTCCCCGGACAGAGAGATCAGCCCCAGCATTTT
>TRBJ2-7|TRBV19|once|.
CASSSRTNEQYF
TGTGCCAGTAGTAGTCGGACCAACGAGCAGTACTTC
>TRBJ2-3|TRBV30|many|TRBD1
CAWSVRTGYTDTQYF
TGTGCCTGGAGTGTCAGGACAGGGTACACAGATACGCAGTATTTT
>TRBJ2-2|TRBV11-2|.|.
CASSLERSGLLFF
TGTGCCAGCAGCTTAGAAAGGTCGGGGTTGCTGTTTTTT
>TRBJ2-3|TRBV20-1|many|TRBD2
CSARGQSSSGVRDTQYF
TGCAGTGCTAGAGGGCAGTCTTCTAGCGGGGTCAGAGATACGCAGTATTTT
>TRBJ2-3|TRBV29-1|.|.
CSALEGWQDTQYF
TGCAGCGCCCTTGAGGGTTGGCAAGATACGCAGTATTTT
>TRBJ2-1|TRBV7-9|many|TRBD2
CASSFTGTSGNNEQFF
TGTGCCAGCAGCTTCACCGGGACTAGCGGTAACAATGAGCAGTTCTTC
>TRBJ2-2|TRBV7-3|.|TRBD1
CASSQDRDNTGELFF
TGTGCCAGCAGCCAGGACAGGGACAACACCGGGGAGCTGTTTTTT
>TRBJ2-3|TRBV18|many|.
CASSPGGGQTDTQYF
TGTGCCAGCTCCCCAGGGGGGGGGCAGACAGATACGCAGTATTTT